This entry features one T cell receptor beta chain sequence. What it recognizes is unknown. This entry comes from a study of T cell responses to AZD1222 COVID-19 vaccine. Study observations and caveats: Clonal diversity was possibly underestimated, and white British individuals and females predominated among donors. Nearly half of spike-specific TCRs reportedly target unmutated variant regions.

Pooling was applied to second doses at about 4 or about 12 weeks. This CDR3 spans 15 amino acids. V shed 5 bases and J shed 4 bases, with 14 bases lying between them. Germline assignment: CDR1 MNHEY and CDR2 SMNVEV (reference sequence). Sequencing used immunoSEQ multiplex PCR; TCRdb keeps in-frame clones, though not all of them. The table includes about 140,000 clones, roughly 92% detected once. The TCR sequence derives from an adult who received the AZD1222 COVID-19 vaccine. The specimen was peripheral blood, collected 28 days after the second AZD1222 dose. The V and J genes are TRBV27 and TRBJ1-4; D unresolved. CDR3 coding DNA: TGTGCCAGCAGTCCGCTCGAGGGCCTTAATGAAAAACTGTTTTTT. This codes for CASSPLEGLNEKLFF.